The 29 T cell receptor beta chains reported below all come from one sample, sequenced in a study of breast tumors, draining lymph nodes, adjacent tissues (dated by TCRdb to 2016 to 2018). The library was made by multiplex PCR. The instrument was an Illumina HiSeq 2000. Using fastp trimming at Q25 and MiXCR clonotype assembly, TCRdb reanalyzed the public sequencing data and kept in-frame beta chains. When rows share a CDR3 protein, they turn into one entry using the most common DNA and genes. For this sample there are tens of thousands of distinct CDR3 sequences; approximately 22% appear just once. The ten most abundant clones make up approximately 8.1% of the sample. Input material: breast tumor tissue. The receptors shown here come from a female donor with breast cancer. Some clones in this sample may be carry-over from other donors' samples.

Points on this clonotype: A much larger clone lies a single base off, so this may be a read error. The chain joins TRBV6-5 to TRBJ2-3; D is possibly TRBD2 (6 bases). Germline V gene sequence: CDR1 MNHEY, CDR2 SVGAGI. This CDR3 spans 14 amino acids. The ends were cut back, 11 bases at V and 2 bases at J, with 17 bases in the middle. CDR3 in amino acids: CAGKKGTFTDTQYF. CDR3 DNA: TGTGCCGGCAAAAAAGGGACTTTCACAGATACGCAGTATTTT.

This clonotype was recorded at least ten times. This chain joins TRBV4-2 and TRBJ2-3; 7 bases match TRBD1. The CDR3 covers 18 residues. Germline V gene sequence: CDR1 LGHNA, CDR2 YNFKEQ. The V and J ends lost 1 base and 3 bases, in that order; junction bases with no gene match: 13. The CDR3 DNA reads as TGTGCCAGCAGCCAAGTTCGAGACAGGGCTAGAGAGACAGATACGCAGTATTTT. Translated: CASSQVRDRARETDTQYF.

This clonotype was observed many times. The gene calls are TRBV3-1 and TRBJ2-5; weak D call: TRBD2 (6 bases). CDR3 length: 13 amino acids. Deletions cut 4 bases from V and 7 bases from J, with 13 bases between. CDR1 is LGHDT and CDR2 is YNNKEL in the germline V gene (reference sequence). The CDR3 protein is CASSPRGSRTQYF. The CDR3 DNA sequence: TGTGCCAGCAGCCCCCGGGGGTCGCGGACCCAGTACTTC.

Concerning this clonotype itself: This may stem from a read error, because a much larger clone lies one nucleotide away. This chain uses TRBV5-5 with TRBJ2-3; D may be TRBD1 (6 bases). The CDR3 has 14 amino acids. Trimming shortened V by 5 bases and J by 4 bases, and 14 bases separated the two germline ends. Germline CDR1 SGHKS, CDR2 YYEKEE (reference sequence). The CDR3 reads CASRSEQGPDTQYF. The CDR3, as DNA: TGTGCCAGCAGAAGTGAACAGGGTCCAGATACGCAGTATTTT.

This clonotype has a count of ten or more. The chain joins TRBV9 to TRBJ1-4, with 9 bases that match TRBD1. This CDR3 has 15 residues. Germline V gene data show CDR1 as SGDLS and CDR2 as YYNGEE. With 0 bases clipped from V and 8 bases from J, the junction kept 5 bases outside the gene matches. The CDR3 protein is CASSVGGTGLEKLFF. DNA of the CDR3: TGTGCCAGCAGCGTAGGAGGGACAGGGCTAGAAAAACTGTTTTTT.

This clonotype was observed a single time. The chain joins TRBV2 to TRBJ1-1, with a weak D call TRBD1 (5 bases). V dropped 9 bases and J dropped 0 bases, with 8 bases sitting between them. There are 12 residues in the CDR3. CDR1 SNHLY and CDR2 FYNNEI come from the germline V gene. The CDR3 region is CASRQLNTEAFF. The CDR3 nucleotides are TGTGCCAGTAGACAGCTGAACACTGAAGCTTTCTTT.

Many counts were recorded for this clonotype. CDR3 sequence: CSVGQGQTDTQYF. In nucleotides, the CDR3 is TGCAGCGTTGGCCAGGGACAAACAGATACGCAGTATTTT. V is TRBV29-1 and J is TRBJ2-3, with D possibly being TRBD1 (6 bases). Germline CDR1 reads SQVTM; CDR2 reads ANQGSEA. Trimming took 4 bases from V and 3 from J, leaving 11 bases between them. The CDR3 totals 13 residues.

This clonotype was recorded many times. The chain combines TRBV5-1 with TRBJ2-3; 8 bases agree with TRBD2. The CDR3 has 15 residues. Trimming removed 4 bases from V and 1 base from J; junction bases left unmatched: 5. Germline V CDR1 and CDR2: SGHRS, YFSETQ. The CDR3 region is CASSIGGAGTDTQYF. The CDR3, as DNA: TGCGCCAGCAGCATCGGGGGGGCCGGCACAGATACGCAGTATTTT.

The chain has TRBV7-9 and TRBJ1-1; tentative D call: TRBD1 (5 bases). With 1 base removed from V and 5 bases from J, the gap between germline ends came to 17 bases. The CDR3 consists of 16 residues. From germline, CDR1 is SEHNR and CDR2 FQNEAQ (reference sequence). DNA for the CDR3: TGTGCCAGCAGCTTAGTGGGGCGCGGGGAAAGTACTGAAGCTTTCTTT. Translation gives CASSLVGRGESTEAFF.

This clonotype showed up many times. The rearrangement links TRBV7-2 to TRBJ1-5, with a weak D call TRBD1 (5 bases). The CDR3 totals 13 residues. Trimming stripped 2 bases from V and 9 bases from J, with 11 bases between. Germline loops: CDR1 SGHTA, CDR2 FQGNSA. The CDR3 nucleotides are TGTGCCAGCAGCTTAAAGGTGGGGGGGCCCCAGCATTTT. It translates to CASSLKVGGPQHF.

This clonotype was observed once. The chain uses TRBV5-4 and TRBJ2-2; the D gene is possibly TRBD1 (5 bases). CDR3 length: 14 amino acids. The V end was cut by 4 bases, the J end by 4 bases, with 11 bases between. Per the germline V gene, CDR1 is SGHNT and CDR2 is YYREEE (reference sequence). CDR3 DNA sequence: TGTGCCAGCAGCGGTTCAGGGCGCACCGGGGAGCTGTTTTTT. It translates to CASSGSGRTGELFF.

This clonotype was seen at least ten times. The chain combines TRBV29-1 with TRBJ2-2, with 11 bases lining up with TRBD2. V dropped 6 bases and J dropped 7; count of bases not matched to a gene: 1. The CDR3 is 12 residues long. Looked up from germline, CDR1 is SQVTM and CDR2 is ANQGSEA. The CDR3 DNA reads TGCAGCGTGGGGACTAGCGGCGGGGAGCTGTTTTTT. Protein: CSVGTSGGELFF.

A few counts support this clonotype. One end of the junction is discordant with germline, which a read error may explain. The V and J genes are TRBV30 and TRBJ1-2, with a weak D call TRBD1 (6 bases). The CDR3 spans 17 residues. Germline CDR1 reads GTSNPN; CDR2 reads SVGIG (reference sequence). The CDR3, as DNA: TGTGCCTGGAGCGACTCTGACAGGTGGGGGAGTAACTATGGCCACACCTTC. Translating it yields CAWSDSDRWGSNYGHTF.

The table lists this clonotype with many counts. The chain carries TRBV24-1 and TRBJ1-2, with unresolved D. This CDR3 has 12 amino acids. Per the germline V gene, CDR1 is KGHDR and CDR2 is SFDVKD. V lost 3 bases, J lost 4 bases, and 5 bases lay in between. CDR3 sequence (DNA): TGTGCCACCAGTGATGGCGGCTATGGCTACACCTTC. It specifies CATSDGGYGYTF.

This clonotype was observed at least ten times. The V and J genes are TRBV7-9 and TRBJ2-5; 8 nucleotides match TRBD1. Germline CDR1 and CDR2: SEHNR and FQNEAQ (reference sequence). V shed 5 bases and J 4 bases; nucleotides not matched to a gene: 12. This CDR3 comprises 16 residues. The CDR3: CASSLPPGGEGETQYF. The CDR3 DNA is TGTGCCAGCAGCCTCCCCCCAGGGGGCGAAGGAGAGACCCAGTACTTC. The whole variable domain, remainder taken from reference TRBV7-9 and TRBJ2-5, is DTGVSQNPRHKITKRGQNVTFRCDPISEHNRLYWYRQTLGQGPEFLTYFQNEAQLEKSRLLSDRFSAERPKGSFSTLEIQRTEQGDSAMYLCASSLPPGGEGETQYFGPGTRLLVL.

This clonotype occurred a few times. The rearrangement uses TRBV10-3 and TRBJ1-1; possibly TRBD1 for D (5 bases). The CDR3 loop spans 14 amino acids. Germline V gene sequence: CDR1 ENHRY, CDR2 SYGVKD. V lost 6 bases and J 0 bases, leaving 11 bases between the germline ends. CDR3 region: CAISPRGMNTEAFF. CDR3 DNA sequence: TGTGCCATCAGCCCGCGGGGGATGAACACTGAAGCTTTCTTT.

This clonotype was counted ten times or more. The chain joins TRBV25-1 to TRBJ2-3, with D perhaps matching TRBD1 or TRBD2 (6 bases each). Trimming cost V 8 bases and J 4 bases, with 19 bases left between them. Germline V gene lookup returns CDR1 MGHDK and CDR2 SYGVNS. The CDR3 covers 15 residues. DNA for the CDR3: TGTGCCAGCGCCCTAGCGTCTAGGGGGGCAGATACGCAGTATTTT. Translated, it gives CASALASRGADTQYF.

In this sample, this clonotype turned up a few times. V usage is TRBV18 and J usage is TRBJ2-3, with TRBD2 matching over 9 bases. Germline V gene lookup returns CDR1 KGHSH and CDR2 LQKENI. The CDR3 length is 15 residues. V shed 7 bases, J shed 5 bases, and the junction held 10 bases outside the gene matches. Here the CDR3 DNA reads TGTGCCAGCTGCCCCAGCGGGGGGATAGGAGATACGCAGTATTTT. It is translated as CASCPSGGIGDTQYF.

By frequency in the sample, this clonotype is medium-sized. The CDR3 sequence: CSARGRLAEYEQYF. The CDR3, as DNA: TGCAGTGCTAGAGGGCGTCTAGCGGAATACGAGCAGTACTTC. The V call is TRBV20-1, the J call TRBJ2-7; 7 bases are shared with TRBD2. The V segment lost 1 base and the J segment 4 bases; nucleotides outside the gene matches: 7. Germline V CDR1 and CDR2: DFQATT, SNEGSKA (reference sequence). The CDR3 has 14 residues.

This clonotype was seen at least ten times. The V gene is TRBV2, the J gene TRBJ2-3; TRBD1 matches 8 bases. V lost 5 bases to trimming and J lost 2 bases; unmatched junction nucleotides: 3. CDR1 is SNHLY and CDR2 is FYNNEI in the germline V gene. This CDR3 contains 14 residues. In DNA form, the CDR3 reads TGTGCCAGCAGTCGGACAGGGCCCACAGATACGCAGTATTTT. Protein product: CASSRTGPTDTQYF.

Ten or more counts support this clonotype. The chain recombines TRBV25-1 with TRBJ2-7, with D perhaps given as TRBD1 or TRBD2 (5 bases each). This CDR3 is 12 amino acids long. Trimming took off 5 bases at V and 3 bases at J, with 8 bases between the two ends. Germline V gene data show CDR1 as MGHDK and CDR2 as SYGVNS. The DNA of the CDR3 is TGTGCCAGCAGTCGGGACGGCTACGAGCAGTACTTC. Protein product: CASSRDGYEQYF.

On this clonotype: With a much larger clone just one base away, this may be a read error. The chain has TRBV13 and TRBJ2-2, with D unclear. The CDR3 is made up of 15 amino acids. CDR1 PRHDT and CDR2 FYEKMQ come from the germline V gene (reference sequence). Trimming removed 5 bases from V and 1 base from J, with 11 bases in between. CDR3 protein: CASSLGRRNTGELFF. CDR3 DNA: TGTGCCAGCAGCCTTGGAAGAAGGAACACCGGGGAGCTGTTTTTT.

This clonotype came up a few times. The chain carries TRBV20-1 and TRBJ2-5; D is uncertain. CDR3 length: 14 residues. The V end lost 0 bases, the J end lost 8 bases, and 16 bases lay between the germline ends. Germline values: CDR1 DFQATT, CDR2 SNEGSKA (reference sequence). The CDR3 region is CSARDEETEVTQYF. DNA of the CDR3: TGCAGTGCTAGAGATGAAGAGACTGAGGTTACCCAGTACTTC.

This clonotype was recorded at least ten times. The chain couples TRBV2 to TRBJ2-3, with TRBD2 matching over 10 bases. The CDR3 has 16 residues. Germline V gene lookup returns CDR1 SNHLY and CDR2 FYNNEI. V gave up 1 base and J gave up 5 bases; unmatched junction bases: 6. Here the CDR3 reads CASSEELAGAGDTQYF. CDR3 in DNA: TGTGCCAGCAGTGAAGAGCTAGCGGGAGCGGGAGATACGCAGTATTTT.

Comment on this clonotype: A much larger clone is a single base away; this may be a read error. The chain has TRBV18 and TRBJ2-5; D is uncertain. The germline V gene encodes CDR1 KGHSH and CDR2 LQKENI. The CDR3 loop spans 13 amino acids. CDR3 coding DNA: TGTACCAGCTCACCAGGCACGCAAGAGACCCAGTACTTC. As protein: CTSSPGTQETQYF.

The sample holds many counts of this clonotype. This CDR3 reads CASSLPIRREKSGTQYF. CDR3 in DNA: TGTGCCAGCAGCTTACCCATTAGGCGGGAGAAATCGGGTACGCAGTATTTT. The chain joins TRBV7-8 to TRBJ2-3; 7 bases are a match to TRBD2. From germline, CDR1 is SGHVS and CDR2 FQNEAQ. Unmatched junction bases numbered 16, after V lost 2 bases and J lost 8 bases. The CDR3 sequence is 17 residues long.

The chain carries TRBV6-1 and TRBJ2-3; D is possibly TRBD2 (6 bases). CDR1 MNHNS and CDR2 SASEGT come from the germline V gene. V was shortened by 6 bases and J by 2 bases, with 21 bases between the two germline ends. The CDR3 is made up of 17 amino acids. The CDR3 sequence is CASRGSGARLVTDTQYF. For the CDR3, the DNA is TGTGCCAGCAGGGGGTCTGGCGCCCGACTAGTCACAGATACGCAGTATTTT.

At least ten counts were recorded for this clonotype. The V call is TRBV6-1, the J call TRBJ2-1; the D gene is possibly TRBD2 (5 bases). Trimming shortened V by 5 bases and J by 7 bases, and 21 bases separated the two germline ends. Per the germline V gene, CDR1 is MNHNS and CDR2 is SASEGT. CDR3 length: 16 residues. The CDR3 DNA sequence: TGTGCCAGCAGTTCCATCCCCCCTGTCGGGGTAAATGAGCAGTTCTTC. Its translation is CASSSIPPVGVNEQFF.

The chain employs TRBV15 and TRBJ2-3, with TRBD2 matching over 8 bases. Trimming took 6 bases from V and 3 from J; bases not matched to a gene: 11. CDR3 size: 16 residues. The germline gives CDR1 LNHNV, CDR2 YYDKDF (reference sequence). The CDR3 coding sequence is TGTGCCACCAGGGGAGGTGGACTAGCTGATACAGATACGCAGTATTTT. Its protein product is CATRGGGLADTDTQYF. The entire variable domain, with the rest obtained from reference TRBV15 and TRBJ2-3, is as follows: DAMVIQNPRYQVTQFGKPVTLSCSQTLNHNVMYWYQQKSSQAPKLLFHYYDKDFNNEADTPDNFQSRRPNTSFCFLDIRSPGLGDTAMYLCATRGGGLADTDTQYFGPGTRLTVL.